Here is one T cell receptor (beta chain) with its context. Its cognate antigen has yet to be identified. Per-base qualities were not stored, and no clone one base away is much larger. The record originates from a study of CD8 T cells in Susac syndrome (dated by TCRdb to about 2019). Notes on the research overall: Whether CD8+ T cell activation and differentiation in Susac syndrome was antigen driven was tested using repertoire sequencing.

Results and caveats for the whole study, not just this receptor: The study acknowledged that relatively few individuals were included in the TCR sequencing and HLA analysis.

RNA was extracted using the RNeasy kit, and about 0.45 to 1 microgram was reverse transcribed with random hexamers. The immunoSEQ multiplex PCR assay, covering 54 Vbeta and 13 Jbeta segments, was used to amplify TCR beta CDR3 regions. To correct PCR amplification bias, a synthetic template baseline was used for both primer optimization and computational correction. As for how the authors treated the data: Only productive sequences were kept, with reads annotated to V, D and J genes according to IMGT and analyzed in immunoSEQ Analyzer. To calculate clonality, Shannon entropy was normalized by log2 of the number of productive unique sequences and then subtracted from one. For each patient and control, public and private clones were evaluated among the 100 most prevalent clones. Susac-specific clones were defined as absent from healthy and MS cohorts, some 1,000 published viral clones and other ImmuneACCESS disease sequences. TCRdb reran the public reads through fastp at Q25 and MiXCR, keeping productive beta chains. Every distinct CDR3 protein forms one entry, paired with its most common genes and DNA. None of the V and J calls come from the authors' own analysis; TCRdb made them. For this sample there are 250,000 or so distinct CDR3 sequences; just over 90% appear just once. The leading ten clones occupy around 0.07% of the sample.

High-throughput TCR beta sequencing profiled peripheral blood CD8+ and CD4+ T cells from healthy donors, Susac syndrome patients and multiple sclerosis patients. The multiple sclerosis controls were treatment-naive patients whose relapsing-remitting disease, either stable or active, fulfilled the revised McDonald criteria. Bulk CD8+ and CD4+ T cells were purified by magnetic negative isolation, whereas CD8+ TEMRA cells were enriched by FACS. Blood was collected in EDTA tubes and processed within 24 hours, with PBMCs isolated through density gradient centrifugation. PBMCs destined for TCR sequencing were cryopreserved in liquid nitrogen and later thawed in a 37 °C water bath. The sorted or isolated CD4+, CD8+ and CD8+ TEMRA cells had a purity of 90% or higher. From its cysteine to its phenylalanine, the CDR3 spans 14 amino acids. CDR3 DNA only is kept here, 42 bases in frame from base 1. V is shortened by 5 bases, J by 7 bases, and the region joining them spans 17 bases. The germline V gene encodes CDR1 LGHDT and CDR2 YNNKEL (reference sequence).

The chain is made from TRBV3-1 and TRBJ1-1; no confident D gene assignment can be made. Sequences were obtained from CD4+ T cells from PBMCs. The sequence derives from a human donor with multiple sclerosis. The nucleotides are TGTGCCAGCAGCACCCCGGGGTCGGGAATTGAAGCTTTCTTT. This gives the protein CASSTPGSGIEAFF.